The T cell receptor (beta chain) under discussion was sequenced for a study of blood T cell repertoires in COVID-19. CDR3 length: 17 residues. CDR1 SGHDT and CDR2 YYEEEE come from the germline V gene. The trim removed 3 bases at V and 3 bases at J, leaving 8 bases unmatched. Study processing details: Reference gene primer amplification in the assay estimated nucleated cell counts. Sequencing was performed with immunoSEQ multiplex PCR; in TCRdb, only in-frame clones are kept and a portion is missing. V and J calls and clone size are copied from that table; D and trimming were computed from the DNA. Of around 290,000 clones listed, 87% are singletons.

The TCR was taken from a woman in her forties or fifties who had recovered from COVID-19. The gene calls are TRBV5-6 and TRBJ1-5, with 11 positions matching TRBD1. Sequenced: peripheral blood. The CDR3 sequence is CASSSEGTGGTNQPQHF. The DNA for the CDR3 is TGTGCCAGCAGCTCGGAAGGGACAGGGGGTACCAATCAGCCCCAGCATTTT.